Listed below are T cell receptor beta chains from one sample, sequenced in a study of T cell repertoires in cytomegalovirus infection. TCRdb used MiXCR to reprocess the reads, holding one entry per CDR3 protein. This sample yields 350,000 to 500,000 distinct CDR3 sequences, of which roughly 30% are seen a single time; roughly an eighth belongs to the top ten. Sequencing was carried out using PBMCs. Receptor source: a human donor in good health (CMV status not recorded). Some clones in this sample may be carry-over from other donors' samples. CDR3s include the opening cysteine and the closing phenylalanine or tryptophan. A D gene is named only where the DNA matches it firmly. Rows give clone size only sometimes, using once, few, many, or a class for an expanded clone.

d_call: TRBD1
v_call: TRBV7-9
clone_size: many
j_call: TRBJ1-3
cdr3_nt: TGTGCCAGCAGCGCGTGGACAGGGCACGGAAACACCATATATTTT
cdr3_aa: CASSAWTGHGNTIYF

d_call: -
v_call: TRBV25-1
clone_size: few
j_call: TRBJ1-1
cdr3_nt: TGTGCCAGCAGTGAATACAGTGGCACTGAAGCTTTCTTT
cdr3_aa: CASSEYSGTEAFF

d_call: TRBD1
v_call: TRBV14
clone_size: few
j_call: TRBJ1-4
cdr3_nt: TGTGCCAGCAGCCTACGGACAGGGCGGGGTGAAAAACTGTTTTTT
cdr3_aa: CASSLRTGRGEKLFF

d_call: -
v_call: TRBV6-5
clone_size: few
j_call: TRBJ2-7
cdr3_nt: TGTGCCAGCAGATCGACAGAATTATCTAGGGAGCAGTACTTC
cdr3_aa: CASRSTELSREQYF

d_call: -
v_call: TRBV5-1
clone_size: few
j_call: TRBJ1-1
cdr3_nt: TGCGCCAGCAGCTTGGGGCCCGGGGAGAACACTGAAGCTTTCTTT
cdr3_aa: CASSLGPGENTEAFF

d_call: TRBD1
v_call: TRBV10-3
clone_size: -
j_call: TRBJ1-5
cdr3_nt: TGTGCCATCGGACGACAGGGAAGGGATGAGCCCCAGCATTTT
cdr3_aa: CAIGRQGRDEPQHF

d_call: -
v_call: TRBV4-3
clone_size: -
j_call: TRBJ1-4
cdr3_nt: TGCGCCAGCAGCCAATTCCCGGGGAGTGATGAAAAACTGTTTTTT
cdr3_aa: CASSQFPGSDEKLFF

d_call: -
v_call: TRBV20-1
clone_size: once
j_call: TRBJ1-1
cdr3_nt: TGCAGTGCTAGTTGGAACACTGAAGCTTTCTTT
cdr3_aa: CSASWNTEAFF

d_call: -
v_call: TRBV7-9
clone_size: many
j_call: TRBJ1-2
cdr3_nt: TGTGCCAGCAGTCCAACGACAGGACTCTATGGCTACACCTTC
cdr3_aa: CASSPTTGLYGYTF

d_call: -
v_call: TRBV20-1
clone_size: -
j_call: TRBJ1-2
cdr3_nt: TGCAGTGCTGGCGTGTTTTCGGATGGCTACACCTTC
cdr3_aa: CSAGVFSDGYTF

d_call: TRBD1
v_call: TRBV12-3/TRBV12-4
clone_size: few
j_call: TRBJ2-6
cdr3_nt: TGTGCCAGCAGTCATAGGAGCCTGGGACAGGGGGTATCTGGGGCCAACGTCCTGACTTTC
cdr3_aa: CASSHRSLGQGVSGANVLTF

d_call: TRBD2
v_call: TRBV7-3
clone_size: -
j_call: TRBJ2-2
cdr3_nt: TGTGCCAGCAGCCCGACGGGGGGCGGGGGGGCGACCACCGGGGAGCTGTTTTTT
cdr3_aa: CASSPTGGGGATTGELFF

d_call: TRBD1
v_call: TRBV11-3
clone_size: -
j_call: TRBJ2-6
cdr3_nt: TGTGCCAGCAGCTTAGAGGGCCCCCCGTGGACAGGGACTGGGGCCAACGTCCTGACTTTC
cdr3_aa: CASSLEGPPWTGTGANVLTF

d_call: -
v_call: TRBV7-2
clone_size: many
j_call: TRBJ2-7
cdr3_nt: TGTGCCAGCAGCCAGCAACCAAACTCCTACGAGCAGTACTTC
cdr3_aa: CASSQQPNSYEQYF

d_call: TRBD2
v_call: TRBV7-9
clone_size: many
j_call: TRBJ2-1
cdr3_nt: TGTGCCAGCAGCTTCGTTCCGGGACTAGTGTGGGGTGAGCAGTTCTTC
cdr3_aa: CASSFVPGLVWGEQFF

d_call: TRBD1
v_call: TRBV7-2
clone_size: many
j_call: TRBJ1-5
cdr3_nt: TGTGCCAGCAGCTTAGCGACCGGGACAGGGTTTGGGCAGCCCCAGCATTTT
cdr3_aa: CASSLATGTGFGQPQHF

d_call: TRBD2
v_call: TRBV20-1
clone_size: -
j_call: TRBJ2-5
cdr3_nt: TGCAGTGCTTACGGGGGGGCCGGAGAGACCCAGTACTTC
cdr3_aa: CSAYGGAGETQYF

d_call: TRBD2
v_call: TRBV4-1
clone_size: -
j_call: TRBJ2-5
cdr3_nt: TGCGCCAGCAGCCAAGGGACTAGCAAAACTGGAGAGACCCAGTACTTC
cdr3_aa: CASSQGTSKTGETQYF

d_call: TRBD1
v_call: TRBV24-1
clone_size: -
j_call: TRBJ1-4
cdr3_nt: TGTGCCACCAGTGACTCCGGGACAGGAGGAGAAAAACTGTTTTTT
cdr3_aa: CATSDSGTGGEKLFF

d_call: -
v_call: TRBV5-1
clone_size: few
j_call: TRBJ2-2
cdr3_nt: TGCGCCAGCAGCTTGGGACTCCCCTCCGGGGAGCTGTTTTTT
cdr3_aa: CASSLGLPSGELFF

d_call: TRBD2
v_call: TRBV20-1
clone_size: few
j_call: TRBJ2-5
cdr3_nt: TGCAGTGCTCCAGAAGGGCGGCTAGCGGGCCGCGAGACCCAGTACTTC
cdr3_aa: CSAPEGRLAGRETQYF

d_call: TRBD1
v_call: TRBV5-3
clone_size: -
j_call: TRBJ2-2
cdr3_nt: TGTGCCAGCAGCTTGGACAGGGGGCCGAGCGGGGAGCTGTTTTTT
cdr3_aa: CASSLDRGPSGELFF

d_call: TRBD1
v_call: TRBV4-1
clone_size: few
j_call: TRBJ1-5
cdr3_nt: TGCGCCAGCAGCCAAGACGGGACAGGGAGGGATCAGCCCCAGCATTTT
cdr3_aa: CASSQDGTGRDQPQHF

d_call: -
v_call: TRBV12-3/TRBV12-4
clone_size: -
j_call: TRBJ1-2
cdr3_nt: TGTGCCAGCAGTATGCAGGAGATCTATGGCTACACCTTC
cdr3_aa: CASSMQEIYGYTF

d_call: -
v_call: TRBV20-1
clone_size: -
j_call: TRBJ1-1
cdr3_nt: TGCAGTGCTAGTGCTGGGGGCACTGAAGCTTTCTTT
cdr3_aa: CSASAGGTEAFF

d_call: -
v_call: TRBV7-6
clone_size: many
j_call: TRBJ1-4
cdr3_nt: TGTGCCAGCAGCTTAGGAGGGCGGGGGAGTAGTGAAAAACTGTTTTTT
cdr3_aa: CASSLGGRGSSEKLFF

d_call: -
v_call: TRBV25-1
clone_size: once
j_call: TRBJ1-5
cdr3_nt: TGTGCCAGCAGTGAGGGGGGTCCTGGGCAGCCCCAGCATTTT
cdr3_aa: CASSEGGPGQPQHF

d_call: -
v_call: TRBV15
clone_size: few
j_call: TRBJ1-6
cdr3_nt: TGTGCCACCAGCAGAGATACTGGGAGGGGTTCACCCCTCCACTTT
cdr3_aa: CATSRDTGRGSPLHF

d_call: -
v_call: TRBV12-3/TRBV12-4
clone_size: few
j_call: TRBJ1-3
cdr3_nt: TGTGCCAGCAGTCTCGTACAGAGCTCTGGAAACACCATATATTTT
cdr3_aa: CASSLVQSSGNTIYF

d_call: -
v_call: TRBV7-2
clone_size: many
j_call: TRBJ2-4
cdr3_nt: TGTGCCAGCAGCTTAGCGCTAGGCGGGCTAGCCAAAAACATTCAGTACTTC
cdr3_aa: CASSLALGGLAKNIQYF

d_call: -
v_call: TRBV6-2/TRBV6-3
clone_size: -
j_call: TRBJ2-7
cdr3_nt: TGTGCCAGCAGTTACCCACGACCGCCAGACCACGAGCAGTACTTC
cdr3_aa: CASSYPRPPDHEQYF

d_call: -
v_call: TRBV7-3
clone_size: -
j_call: TRBJ1-1
cdr3_nt: TGTGCCAGCAGCTCGCTACGGGGTCGGACTGAAGCTTTCTTT
cdr3_aa: CASSSLRGRTEAFF

d_call: -
v_call: TRBV3-1
clone_size: -
j_call: TRBJ2-1
cdr3_nt: TGTGCCAGCAGCCAAGTAAGTTTTGAGCAGTTCTTC
cdr3_aa: CASSQVSFEQFF

d_call: TRBD1
v_call: TRBV7-2
clone_size: many
j_call: TRBJ2-1
cdr3_nt: TGTGCCAGCAGTTCTCCCCCGGGACAGGGTTTCAATGAGCAGTTCTTC
cdr3_aa: CASSSPPGQGFNEQFF

d_call: -
v_call: TRBV12-3/TRBV12-4
clone_size: -
j_call: TRBJ2-2
cdr3_nt: TGTGCCAGCAGTCCCACGATGGGGGAGCTGTTTTTT
cdr3_aa: CASSPTMGELFF

d_call: -
v_call: TRBV5-1
clone_size: few
j_call: TRBJ2-7
cdr3_nt: TGCGCCAGCAGGGCCGGGGCCCACGAGCAGTACTTC
cdr3_aa: CASRAGAHEQYF

d_call: -
v_call: TRBV5-4
clone_size: many
j_call: TRBJ1-4
cdr3_nt: TGTGCCAGCAGCTTGGGCCGAAATGAAAAACTGTTTTTT
cdr3_aa: CASSLGRNEKLFF